This is a list of T cell receptor beta chains from one sample in a study of blood T cell repertoires in COVID-19. Repertoires were generated with immunoSEQ multiplex PCR, while TCRdb's copy carries only in-frame clones and drops some. The sample includes about 200,000 clones, around four fifths of them seen just once. Sequenced: peripheral blood. These receptors were obtained from a man between 60 and 75 years old with COVID-19, enrolled during active disease. Both conserved end residues are part of each CDR3. Each record gives: V gene, J gene, clone size, CDR3 protein. Expanded clones get a size class; other rows say once, few or many, or leave the size out.

TRBV19,TRBJ1-1,NA,CASSLQAGTGLEAFF
TRBV27,TRBJ2-6,NA,CASSFGGRLGGANVLTF
TRBV12-3/TRBV12-4,TRBJ1-2,NA,CASRFAGVYGYTF
TRBV5-1,TRBJ1-4,NA,CASSVTGVGEKLFF
TRBV6-5,TRBJ1-1,NA,CASMVRQGSEAFF
TRBV7-9,TRBJ1-2,NA,CASRLTGGTNYGYTF
TRBV11-2,TRBJ2-7,NA,CASSPHPGGGYEQYF
TRBV5-1,TRBJ1-1,NA,CASRLQENTEAFF
TRBV5-6,TRBJ2-7,NA,CASSPRQRLIREQYF
TRBV7-7,TRBJ2-5,NA,CASSLVGGNQETQYF
TRBV18,TRBJ2-2,NA,CASSAQTATGELFF
TRBV7-9,TRBJ2-2,NA,CASSPLLAGGTGELFF
TRBV4-2,TRBJ1-1,NA,CASSQERVGTEAFF
TRBV5-1,TRBJ2-7,NA,CASSPGQNYEQYF
TRBV11-2,TRBJ2-1,NA,CASSLTGGNEQFF
TRBV19,TRBJ2-1,NA,CASSTENSGYNEQFF
TRBV5-1,TRBJ2-7,NA,CASSLAPGASYEQYF
TRBV7-9,TRBJ2-4,NA,CASSLEGTLSKNIQYF
TRBV11-2,TRBJ2-7,NA,CASSKWVPGQGSYEQYF
TRBV5-1,TRBJ2-5,NA,CASSMGQGEETQYF
TRBV5-8,TRBJ1-2,NA,CASSLAHISGGYTF
TRBV21-1,TRBJ1-2,NA,CASSKTPGLDGYTF
TRBV6-5,TRBJ1-1,NA,CASSRQGGNTEAFF
TRBV7-9,TRBJ1-2,NA,CASSLETPIGYTF
TRBV7-8,TRBJ1-5,NA,CASSGGGDSNQPQHF
TRBV5-1,TRBJ2-3,NA,CASSLSRQGTDTQYF
TRBV19,TRBJ2-7,NA,CASRDPGEKTYEQYF
TRBV27,TRBJ1-1,NA,CASSGDRRLNTEAFF
TRBV29-1,TRBJ1-3,NA,CSVLTGEGNTIYF
TRBV15,TRBJ1-6,NA,CATSFLGAESPLHF
TRBV15,TRBJ2-7,NA,CASEPGQGAYEQYF
TRBV5-1,TRBJ1-3,once,CASTTGDGNTIYF
TRBV19,TRBJ1-5,NA,CASSISGTGSNQPQHF
TRBV18,TRBJ2-1,NA,CASSPGTGGIGNEQFF
TRBV5-1,TRBJ2-6,NA,CASNPQGSSGANVLTF
TRBV4-1,TRBJ2-7,NA,CASSQGTGGTSYEQYF
TRBV10-3,TRBJ1-2,NA,CAISVEANYGYTF
TRBV3-1/TRBV3-2,TRBJ2-2,NA,CASSLALTSGTPGELFF
TRBV10-3,TRBJ1-3,NA,CAIRQGSSGNTIYF
TRBV3-1/TRBV3-2,TRBJ1-6,NA,CASSQAVSGRVGSPLHF
TRBV4-1,TRBJ1-3,NA,CASSQDRGGTSSGNTIYF
TRBV10-1,TRBJ2-7,once,CASSVGAGTGEQYF
TRBV28,TRBJ2-6,once,CASSSQDWLASGANVLTF
TRBV5-1,TRBJ1-2,NA,CASSQALAGGLGYTF
TRBV3-1/TRBV3-2,TRBJ1-5,few,CASSQERTASNQPQHF
TRBV27,TRBJ1-1,NA,CASSLSPGAQNTEAFF
TRBV6-5,TRBJ1-2,few,CASSRTDSNYGYTF
TRBV27,TRBJ2-7,once,CASRGRAGEVEQYF
TRBV28,TRBJ2-7,NA,CASSLGGEGEQYF
TRBV3-1/TRBV3-2,TRBJ2-5,NA,CASSPPRGAQYF
TRBV18,TRBJ2-1,few,CASSPGTSGSRNEQFF
TRBV20-1,TRBJ1-1,NA,CSASIQGPNTEAFF